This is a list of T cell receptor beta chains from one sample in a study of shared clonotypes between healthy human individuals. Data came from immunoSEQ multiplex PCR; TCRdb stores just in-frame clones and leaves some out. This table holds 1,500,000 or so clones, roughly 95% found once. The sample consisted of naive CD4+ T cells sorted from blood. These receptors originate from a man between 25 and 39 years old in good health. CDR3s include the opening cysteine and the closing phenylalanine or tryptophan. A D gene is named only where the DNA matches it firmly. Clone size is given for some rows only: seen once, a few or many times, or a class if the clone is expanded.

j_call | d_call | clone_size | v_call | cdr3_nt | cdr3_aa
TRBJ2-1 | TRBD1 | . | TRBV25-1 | TGTGCCAGCTCTAAACTACAAGGACAGGACAACAATGAGCAGTTCTTC | CASSKLQGQDNNEQFF
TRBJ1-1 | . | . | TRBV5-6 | TGTGCCAGCAGCTTTCGGGACAACCGGAACACTGAAGCTTTCTTT | CASSFRDNRNTEAFF
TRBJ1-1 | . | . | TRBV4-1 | TGCGCCAGCAGCCGCGACCGAGAGGGGAACACTGAAGCTTTCTTT | CASSRDREGNTEAFF
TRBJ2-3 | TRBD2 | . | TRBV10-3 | TGTGCCATCAGTGCTCTAGCGGGCGCTAGCACAGATACGCAGTATTTT | CAISALAGASTDTQYF
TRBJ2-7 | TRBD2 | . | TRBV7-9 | TGTGCCAGCAGCTCCGGGGGGGAGTCGGAAATCGTGCAGTACTTC | CASSSGGESEIVQYF
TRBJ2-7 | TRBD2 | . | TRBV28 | TGTGCCAGCACCCCTGTGGCGGGAGGGCCCCTCGAGCAGTACTTC | CASTPVAGGPLEQYF
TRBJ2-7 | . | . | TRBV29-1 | TGCAGCGTTGGTACCCCATCAGGGATCTTCTACGAGCAGTACTTC | CSVGTPSGIFYEQYF
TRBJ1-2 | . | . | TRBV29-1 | TGCAGCTCGGCCGAGCAGTCTAACTATGGCTACACCTTC | CSSAEQSNYGYTF
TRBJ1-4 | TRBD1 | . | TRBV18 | TGTGCCAGCTCAACAGCGACAGGGTCGGGTGAAAAACTGTTTTTT | CASSTATGSGEKLFF
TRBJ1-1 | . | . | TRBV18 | TGTGCCAGCTCAAGCCTGAACAGAGAGAACACTGAAGCTTTCTTT | CASSSLNRENTEAFF
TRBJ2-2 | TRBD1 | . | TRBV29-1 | TGCAGCGTGGGACAGCCCACCGGGGAGCTGTTTTTT | CSVGQPTGELFF
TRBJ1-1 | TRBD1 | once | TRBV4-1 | TGCGCCAGCAGCCAAAGGGACAGGGAAACTGAAGCTTTCTTT | CASSQRDRETEAFF
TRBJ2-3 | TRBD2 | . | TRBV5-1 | TGCGCCAGTCGCCCGGCGGGAGTGTCAGATACGCAGTATTTT | CASRPAGVSDTQYF
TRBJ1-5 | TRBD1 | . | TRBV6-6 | TGTGCCAGCAGCCGCGCAGGGGGCGATCAGCCCCAGCATTTT | CASSRAGGDQPQHF
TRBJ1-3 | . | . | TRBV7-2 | TGTGCCAGCAGCTTAAGGGGGAGCTCTGGAAACACCATATATTTT | CASSLRGSSGNTIYF
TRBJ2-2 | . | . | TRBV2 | TGTGCCAGCAGTGAGGATTTTTGGCTGTTTTTT | CASSEDFWLFF
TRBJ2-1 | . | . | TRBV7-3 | TGTGCCAGCAGCTTAAGGGGGACTGCCTACAATGAGCAGTTCTTC | CASSLRGTAYNEQFF
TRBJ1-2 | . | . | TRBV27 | TGTGCCAGCAGTTTGTCAGGTTATGGCTACACCTTC | CASSLSGYGYTF
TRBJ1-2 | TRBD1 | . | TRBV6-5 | TGTGCCAGCATTAGGGACAGACCCTATGGCTACACCTTC | CASIRDRPYGYTF
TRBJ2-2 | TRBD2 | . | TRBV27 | TGTGCCAGCATGCTTACCGGACTAGTCGGGGCCGGGGAGCTGTTTTTT | CASMLTGLVGAGELFF
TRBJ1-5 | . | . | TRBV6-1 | TGTGCCAGCAGTGAAGCTTTAAGGGGTCTGGCCCAGCATTTT | CASSEALRGLAQHF
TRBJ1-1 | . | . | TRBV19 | TGTGCCACCGCGACGGGGTCTAACACTGAAGCTTTCTTT | CATATGSNTEAFF
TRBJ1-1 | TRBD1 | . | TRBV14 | TGTGCCAGCAGCCTTCCAGGGGGGACGAACACTGAAGCTTTCTTT | CASSLPGGTNTEAFF
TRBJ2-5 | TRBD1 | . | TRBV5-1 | TGCGCCAGCAGCTCAGACAGGGGGTGGAAGACCCAGTACTTC | CASSSDRGWKTQYF
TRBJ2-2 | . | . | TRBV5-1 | TGCGCCAGCCGCTTCTGGGCCGAGAACACCGGGGAGCTGTTTTTT | CASRFWAENTGELFF
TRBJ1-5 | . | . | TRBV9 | TGTGCCAGCAGCTCCAGCGGGGGGGGGAATCAGCCCCAGCATTTT | CASSSSGGGNQPQHF
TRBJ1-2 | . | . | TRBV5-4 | TGTGCCAGCAGCTTGTCTTCCATATTGAGGGGCTACACCTTC | CASSLSSILRGYTF
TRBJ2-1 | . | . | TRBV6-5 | TGTGCCAGCAGAAGAAACAATGAGCAGTTCTTC | CASRRNNEQFF
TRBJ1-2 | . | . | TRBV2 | TGTGCCAGCAGGGCCATCACAGGGTGGTATGGCTACACCTTC | CASRAITGWYGYTF
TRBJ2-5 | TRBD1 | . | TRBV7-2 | TGTGCCAGCAGCGTAGGACAGGGGAGAAAAGAGACCCAGTACTTC | CASSVGQGRKETQYF
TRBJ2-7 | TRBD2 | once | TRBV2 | TGTGCCAGCAGTGCTAGCGGGAGGGACGAGCAGTACTTC | CASSASGRDEQYF
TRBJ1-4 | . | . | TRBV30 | TGTGCCTGGAGTGTAACAGGGCCGGATGAAAAACTGTTTTTT | CAWSVTGPDEKLFF
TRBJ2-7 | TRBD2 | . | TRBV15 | TGTGCCACCAGCGGCCGGACTAGCGGGAAACCCTACGAGCAGTACTTC | CATSGRTSGKPYEQYF